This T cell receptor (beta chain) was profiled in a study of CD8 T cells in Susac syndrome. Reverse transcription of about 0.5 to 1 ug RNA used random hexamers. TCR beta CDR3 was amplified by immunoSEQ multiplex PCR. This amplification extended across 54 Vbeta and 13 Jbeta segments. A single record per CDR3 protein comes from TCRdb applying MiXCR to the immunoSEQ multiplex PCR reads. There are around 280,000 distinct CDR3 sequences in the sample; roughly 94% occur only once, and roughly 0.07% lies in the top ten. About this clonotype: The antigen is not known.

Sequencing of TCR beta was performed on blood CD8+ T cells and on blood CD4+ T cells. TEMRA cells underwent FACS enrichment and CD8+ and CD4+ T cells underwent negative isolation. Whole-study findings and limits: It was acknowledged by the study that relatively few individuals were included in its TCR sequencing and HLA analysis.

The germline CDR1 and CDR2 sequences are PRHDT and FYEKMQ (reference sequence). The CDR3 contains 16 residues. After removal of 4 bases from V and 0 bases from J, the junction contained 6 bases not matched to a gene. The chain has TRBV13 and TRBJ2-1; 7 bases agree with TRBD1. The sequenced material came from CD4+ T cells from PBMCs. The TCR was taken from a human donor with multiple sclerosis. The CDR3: CASSSHRDSSYNEQFF. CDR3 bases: TGTGCCAGCAGCTCCCACCGGGACAGCTCCTACAATGAGCAGTTCTTC.